Below, 8 T cell receptor beta chains from the same sample are listed, as sequenced in a study of post-analysis software for immune sequencing data. Overall study findings and caveats: Five TRBV segments appeared more often in patients than in controls, and TRBV5-6, TRBV5-1 and TRBV20-1 were among these.

TCR beta libraries were prepared from cDNA with unique molecular identifiers. MiXCR, run by TCRdb on the PCR reads, gives a single entry per CDR3 protein. Among approximately 660,000 distinct CDR3 sequences, over 45% were seen once, and the ten largest hold approximately 10%. For these TCRs, the target antigens are not known. Sequenced sample: blood. The receptors were gathered from a girl aged 2-9 years with multiple sclerosis.

This clonotype has a count of ten or more. V and J are TRBV7-9 and TRBJ2-6; D gene ambiguous. There are 13 residues in the CDR3. Germline CDR1 reads SEHNR; CDR2 reads FQNEAQ (reference sequence). V was clipped by 5 bases and J by 0 bases, with 2 bases between them. CDR3 sequence reads: CASSPSGANVLTF. The CDR3 region has the DNA TGTGCCAGCAGCCCCTCTGGGGCCAACGTCCTGACTTTC.

J is TRBJ2-3 and V is TRBV12-3 or TRBV12-4; 8 positions agree with TRBD1. V was pared by 1 base and J by 1 base, with 7 bases of the junction left unmatched. The CDR3 has 17 amino acids. The CDR3 sequence is CASSLVPLTGGTDTQYF. In nucleotides, the CDR3 is TGTGCCAGCAGTTTAGTCCCCCTGACAGGGGGCACAGATACGCAGTATTTT.

The genes are TRBV5-1 and TRBJ2-6; D unresolved. Per germline, CDR1 SGHRS and CDR2 YFSETQ. This CDR3 has 15 amino acids. Trimming left V 2 bases short and J 2 bases short, with 8 bases between. CDR3 in amino acids: CASSLDIAGANVLTF. Written as DNA, the CDR3 is TGCGCCAGCAGCTTAGACATAGCTGGGGCCAACGTCCTGACTTTC.

The rearrangement links TRBV5-1 to TRBJ1-1; 9 bases agree with TRBD1. J was trimmed by 6 bases and V by 0 bases; bases with no gene match: 6. The CDR3 has 15 amino acids. Germline values: CDR1 SGHRS, CDR2 YFSETQ. DNA of the CDR3: TGCGCCAGCAGCTTGGTGGGACAGGGATCCGCTGAAGCTTTCTTT. Translating gives CASSLVGQGSAEAFF.

This clonotype was detected once. The genes are TRBV7-9 and TRBJ1-1, with D perhaps matching TRBD1 (6 bases). From germline, CDR1 is SEHNR and CDR2 FQNEAQ (reference sequence). V gave up 5 bases and J gave up 1 base, with 20 bases separating them. The length of the CDR3 is 17 residues. The CDR3 nucleotides read TGTGCCAGCAGCATGTTCGAACAGGGTGTGAGGAACACTGAAGCTTTCTTT. Translating it yields CASSMFEQGVRNTEAFF.

The rearrangement links TRBV6-5 to TRBJ2-1; the D gene is possibly TRBD2 (6 bases). Trimming shortened V by 2 bases and J by 10 bases, and 21 bases separated the two germline ends. CDR1 and CDR2 (germline): MNHEY, SVGAGI. This CDR3 spans 16 amino acids. The CDR3 nucleotides are TGTGCCAGCAGTTACGGAGGGCTAGCGAGGGCAGACGAGCAGTTCTTC. Amino acid sequence: CASSYGGLARADEQFF.

V usage is TRBV12-3 or TRBV12-4 and J usage is TRBJ2-3; TRBD2 agrees at 8 bases. V shed 5 bases, J shed 5 bases, and the junction held 6 bases outside the gene matches. The CDR3 runs 14 residues. The CDR3 coding sequence is TGTGCCAGCAGTCGGGGGGGAGGGCAAGATACGCAGTATTTT. Amino acid sequence: CASSRGGGQDTQYF.

V is TRBV7-3 and J is TRBJ2-5; D gene uncertain. CDR1 is SGHTA and CDR2 is FQGTGA in the germline V gene. The CDR3 has 13 residues. Trimming left V 2 bases short and J 4 bases short, with 8 bases between. The CDR3 region is CASSLQPGETQYF. The CDR3 DNA is TGTGCCAGCAGCTTACAACCGGGAGAGACCCAGTACTTC.